Listed below are T cell receptor beta chains from one sample, sequenced in a study of beta chain features in type 1 diabetes. TCRdb's copy holds only in-frame clones and misses some; the assay was immunoSEQ multiplex PCR. Of 600,000 or so clones in the sample, about an eighth were seen once. Specimen: naive CD4+ T cells from blood. These receptors came from a man aged 30 to 39 with type 1 diabetes. Both conserved end residues are part of each CDR3. The D gene is left open where the match is weak. Clone size is given for some rows only: seen once, a few or many times, or a class if the clone is expanded.

CASSFLLETQYF	TGTGCCAGCAGCTTTTTGTTAGAGACCCAGTACTTC	TRBJ2-5	TRBV11-2	-	12	few
CASSLGGTADHYGYTF	TGTGCCAGCAGCTTAGGTGGGACAGCGGACCACTATGGCTACACCTTC	TRBJ1-2	TRBV7-9	TRBD1	16	-
CASSQEPGNEQYF	TGCGCCAGCAGCCAAGAACCCGGGAACGAGCAGTACTTC	TRBJ2-7	TRBV4-3	-	13	-
CASSLALTVTDTQYF	TGTGCCAGCAGCTTAGCGTTAACAGTCACAGATACGCAGTATTTT	TRBJ2-3	TRBV7-9	-	15	-
CASSSLASGEKLFF	TGTGCCAGCAGCTCCCTAGCCTCCGGTGAAAAACTGTTTTTT	TRBJ1-4	TRBV5-6	-	14	few
CASSLSGPYEQYF	TGTGCCAGCAGTTTATCGGGACCCTACGAGCAGTACTTC	TRBJ2-7	TRBV27	-	13	few
CSAHREEGDEQFF	TGCAGCGCCCATCGGGAGGAAGGAGATGAGCAGTTCTTC	TRBJ2-1	TRBV29-1	TRBD2	13	-
CSAKQGAEAFF	TGCAGTGCTAAACAGGGGGCTGAAGCTTTCTTT	TRBJ1-1	TRBV20-1	TRBD1	11	-
CASSYRLDTQYF	TGTGCCAGCAGTTACAGACTAGATACGCAGTATTTT	TRBJ2-3	TRBV6-6	-	12	few
CASKGGVETQYF	TGCGCCAGCAAGGGTGGAGTAGAGACCCAGTACTTC	TRBJ2-5	TRBV10-2	-	12	few
CASSEYRDSTDTQYF	TGTGCCAGCAGTGAATACAGGGACAGCACAGATACGCAGTATTTT	TRBJ2-3	TRBV25-1	-	15	-
CAWSVLGTVGNSPLHF	TGTGCCTGGAGTGTATTGGGCACGGTCGGTAATTCACCCCTCCACTTT	TRBJ1-6	TRBV30	-	16	few
CASSPGPEDQPQHF	TGCGCCAGCAGCCCCGGGCCAGAGGATCAGCCCCAGCATTTT	TRBJ1-5	TRBV5-1	-	14	few
CASSLGGDAQHF	TGTGCCAGCAGCTTAGGGGGGGACGCCCAGCATTTT	TRBJ1-5	TRBV7-9	-	12	few
CASSLGPVQETQYF	TGTGCCAGCAGCTTAGGTCCGGTACAAGAGACCCAGTACTTC	TRBJ2-5	TRBV7-6	-	14	few
CACTGGTVSNQPQHF	TGTGCCTGCACCGGGGGGACAGTTAGCAATCAGCCCCAGCATTTT	TRBJ1-5	TRBV28	TRBD1	15	few
CASSLGTGTGAYEQYF	TGTGCCAGCAGCTTAGGTACCGGGACAGGTGCCTACGAGCAGTACTTC	TRBJ2-7	TRBV7-9	TRBD1	16	few
CASSLAQGYEQYF	TGCGCCAGCAGCCTCGCCCAGGGTTACGAGCAGTACTTC	TRBJ2-7	TRBV4-1	-	13	-
CASSPRAAKNIQYF	TGTGCCAGCAGCCCCAGGGCGGCCAAAAACATTCAGTACTTC	TRBJ2-4	TRBV7-9	-	14	-
CAWRGAKETQYF	TGTGCCTGGAGGGGGGCCAAAGAGACCCAGTACTTC	TRBJ2-5	TRBV30	-	12	few
CASSPWEGSYEQYF	TGTGCCAGCTCACCCTGGGAAGGGTCCTACGAGCAGTACTTC	TRBJ2-7	TRBV18	-	14	few
CASSQGGRANYGYTF	TGTGCCAGCAGCCAAGGGGGCAGAGCTAACTATGGCTACACCTTC	TRBJ1-2	TRBV14	-	15	few
CASSLRVVNSPLHF	TGTGCCAGCAGCTTGAGAGTAGTTAATTCACCCCTCCACTTT	TRBJ1-6	TRBV5-4	-	14	-
CASSLGTGLNYEQYF	TGTGCCAGCAGCTTAGGGACAGGGCTTAACTACGAGCAGTACTTC	TRBJ2-7	TRBV11-2	TRBD1	15	-
CAISGGTQSTYNEQFF	TGTGCCATCAGTGGTGGGACTCAGAGTACCTACAATGAGCAGTTCTTC	TRBJ2-1	TRBV10-3	-	16	-
CAWSETRGEQYF	TGTGCCTGGAGTGAGACCCGGGGCGAGCAGTACTTC	TRBJ2-7	TRBV30	-	12	few